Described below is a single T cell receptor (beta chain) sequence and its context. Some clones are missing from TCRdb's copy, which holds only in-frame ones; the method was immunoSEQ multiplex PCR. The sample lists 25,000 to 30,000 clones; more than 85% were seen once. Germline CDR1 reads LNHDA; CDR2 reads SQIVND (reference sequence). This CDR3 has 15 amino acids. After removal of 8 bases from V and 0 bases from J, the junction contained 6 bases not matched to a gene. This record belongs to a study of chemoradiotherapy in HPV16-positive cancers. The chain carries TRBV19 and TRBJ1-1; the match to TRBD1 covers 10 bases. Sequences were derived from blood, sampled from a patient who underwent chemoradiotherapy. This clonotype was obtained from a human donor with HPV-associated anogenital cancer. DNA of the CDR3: TGTGCCAGTCTGGGGACAGGGGCTATGAACACTGAAGCTTTCTTT. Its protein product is CASLGTGAMNTEAFF.